The 20 T cell receptor beta chains given below trace back to one sample, sequenced in a study of cytomegalovirus exposure and HLA in healthy donors. PCR amplification relied on 60 Vbeta primers (plus 13 Jbeta primers). Here immunoSEQ multiplex PCR was the method, and the copy in TCRdb shows in-frame clones only, minus some. This sample's table has approximately 140,000 clones. The sample consisted of PBMCs. The receptor source for this set is a woman between 40 and 55 years old in good health and CMV-seronegative.

The chain employs TRBV18 and TRBJ2-4; 11 nucleotides match TRBD2. This CDR3 has 16 amino acids. CDR1 is KGHSH and CDR2 is LQKENI in the germline V gene. V lost 0 bases, J lost 6 bases, and 4 bases stayed unmatched. CDR3 loop: CASSPPSGTSGNIQYF. In DNA, the CDR3 is TGTGCCAGCTCACCACCGTCCGGGACTAGCGGAAACATTCAGTACTTC.

The J gene is TRBJ2-3, the V gene TRBV4-2, with 7 bases identical to TRBD1. Germline CDR1 and CDR2: LGHNA and YNFKEQ. Losses at the gene ends were 2 bases for V and 2 bases for J; bases not matched to a gene: 7. The CDR3 is made up of 16 amino acids. The CDR3 spells CASSQPGQRNTDTQYF. The CDR3 nucleotides read TGTGCCAGCAGCCAACCGGGACAGCGAAACACAGATACGCAGTATTTT.

V and J are TRBV2 and TRBJ1-1, with 7 bases aligning to TRBD1. Germline V CDR1 and CDR2: SNHLY, FYNNEI. Trimming took 1 base from V and 4 from J; bases not matched to a gene: 9. This CDR3 region has 16 residues. CDR3 sequence reads: CASSEDRGGSGTEAFF. As DNA, the CDR3 is TGTGCCAGCAGTGAAGACAGGGGCGGTTCGGGCACTGAAGCTTTCTTT.

The chain recombines TRBV6-1 with TRBJ1-6; 11 bases are shared with TRBD1. CDR1 is MNHNS, CDR2 SASEGT, per germline. The CDR3 has 15 amino acids. The V and J ends lost 2 bases and 8 bases, in that order; junction bases with no gene match: 2. As DNA, the CDR3 is TGTGCCAGCAGTGAATGGGGACAGGGGGATTCACCCCTCCACTTT. Protein product: CASSEWGQGDSPLHF.

The chain joins TRBV28 to TRBJ2-5; possibly TRBD1 for D (5 bases). The CDR3 has 14 amino acids. The germline V and J ends were trimmed by 2 bases and 4 bases, with 11 bases remaining between them. Germline V gene sequence: CDR1 MDHEN, CDR2 SYDVKM. The CDR3 region has the DNA TGTGCCAGCAGTTTAGAAGGGGTGGGAGAGACCCAGTACTTC. Translated, it gives CASSLEGVGETQYF.

The CDR3 protein is CASSLTADYGYTF. CDR3 nucleotide sequence: TGCGCCAGCAGCTTGACAGCGGACTATGGCTACACCTTC. This chain uses TRBV5-1 with TRBJ1-2; D not resolved. Germline CDR1 SGHRS, CDR2 YFSETQ. The V end lost 1 base, the J end lost 3 bases, and 7 bases lay between the germline ends. The CDR3 contains 13 residues.

The gene calls are TRBV4-2 and TRBJ2-3; 12 bases agree with TRBD2. This CDR3 is 18 amino acids long. With 0 bases clipped from V and 0 bases from J, the junction kept 4 bases outside the gene matches. Looked up from germline, CDR1 is LGHNA and CDR2 is YNFKEQ. CDR3 protein: CASSQESLAGGSTDTQYF. The CDR3 DNA reads TGTGCCAGCAGCCAAGAATCACTAGCGGGGGGAAGCACAGATACGCAGTATTTT.

The gene calls are TRBV5-1 and TRBJ1-1; D unresolved. Trimming removed 4 bases at V and 2 bases at J, with 18 bases between. Looked up from germline, CDR1 is SGHRS and CDR2 is YFSETQ. The CDR3 sequence is 16 residues long. The CDR3 DNA follows: TGCGCCAGCAGCCTTGACTCACATATACCAAACACTGAAGCTTTCTTT. Translated: CASSLDSHIPNTEAFF.

The chain has TRBV29-1 and TRBJ1-2, with D perhaps TRBD1 (5 bases). V was cut by 5 bases and J by 6 bases, with 13 bases left in between. The CDR3 spans 12 residues. Germline V gene lookup returns CDR1 SQVTM and CDR2 ANQGSEA. For the CDR3, the DNA is TGCAGCGTTAAGGACACATTTAATGGCTACACCTTC. Its translation is CSVKDTFNGYTF.

This chain joins TRBV4-2 and TRBJ1-1, with 7 bases lining up with TRBD1. The J segment lost 6 bases and the V segment lost 3 bases, leaving 13 bases of the junction unmatched. Germline CDR1 LGHNA, CDR2 YNFKEQ. The CDR3 extends over 16 amino acids. The CDR3 bases are TGTGCCAGCAGCCAGGAACAGACAGGGCTCGGCTCTGAAGCTTTCTTT. It is translated as CASSQEQTGLGSEAFF.

The chain has TRBV27 and TRBJ2-5, with 9 bases matching TRBD2. The CDR3 sequence is 15 residues long. Germline loops: CDR1 MNHEY, CDR2 SMNVEV (reference sequence). The junction had 9 bases not matched to a gene; V was cut back by 5 bases and J by 5 bases. CDR3 in DNA: TGTGCCAGCAGTCTAGCGGGGCCTGTTGTTGAGACCCAGTACTTC. Residues: CASSLAGPVVETQYF.

The chain carries TRBV19 and TRBJ1-2; 9 positions match TRBD1. The V and J ends lost 3 bases and 8 bases, in that order; junction bases with no gene match: 4. Germline values: CDR1 LNHDA, CDR2 SQIVND (reference sequence). The CDR3 length is 13 residues. The CDR3 region has the DNA TGTGCCAGTAGTATTGGGACAGGGAACGGCTACACCTTC. This gives the protein CASSIGTGNGYTF. Filled out from reference TRBV19 and TRBJ1-2, the complete variable domain reads DGGITQSPKYLFRKEGQNVTLSCEQNLNHDAMYWYRQDPGQGLRLIYYSQIVNDFQKGDIAEGYSVSREKKESFPLTVTSAQKNPTAFYLCASSIGTGNGYTFGSGTRLTVV.

The gene calls are TRBV11-3 and TRBJ2-2; no reliable D call. Trimming cost V 6 bases and J 5 bases, with 4 bases left between them. CDR1 SGHNT and CDR2 YENEEA come from the germline V gene. The CDR3 has 11 residues. CDR3 loop: CASSQTGELFF. For the CDR3, the DNA is TGTGCCAGCAGTCAGACCGGGGAGCTGTTTTTT.

The chain is built from TRBV2 and TRBJ1-1; 8 nucleotides match TRBD1. Germline V lookup: CDR1 SNHLY, CDR2 FYNNEI. The V gene end was trimmed by 4 bases and the J gene end by 1 base; junction bases not matched to a gene: 2. The CDR3 spans 14 residues. This CDR3 is CASSGTGKNTEAFF. The CDR3, as DNA: TGTGCCAGCAGTGGGACAGGGAAGAACACTGAAGCTTTCTTT.

This sequence joins TRBV28 and TRBJ1-1; 8 bases align to TRBD1. Germline V gives CDR1 MDHEN, CDR2 SYDVKM. The length of the CDR3 is 14 residues. V lost 6 bases to trimming and J lost 5 bases; unmatched junction nucleotides: 8. CDR3 amino acids: CASRGGQGRTEAFF. In nucleotides, the CDR3 is TGTGCCAGCAGGGGCGGACAGGGCCGAACTGAAGCTTTCTTT.

The chain has TRBV28 and TRBJ1-2; weak D call: TRBD1 (5 bases). This CDR3 region has 13 residues. Trimming pared 7 bases from V and 4 bases from J, leaving 13 bases between. Germline V gene sequence: CDR1 MDHEN, CDR2 SYDVKM. The CDR3 nucleotides read TGTGCCAGCAATGGGGCCAGGTCCTATGGCTACACCTTC. Translating it yields CASNGARSYGYTF.

This chain uses TRBV7-6 with TRBJ2-1; no definite D call. V lost 4 bases and J 7 bases, leaving 23 bases between the germline ends. The germline CDR1 and CDR2 sequences are SGHVS and FNYEAQ. The CDR3 spans 17 residues. CDR3 bases: TGTGCCAGCAGCTCCAGACTTGGTGAACGCCCCGTTAATGAGCAGTTCTTC. Protein: CASSSRLGERPVNEQFF.

CDR3 loop: CASSLGAGGYNEQFF. In nucleotides, the CDR3 is TGTGCCAGCAGCTTAGGAGCGGGGGGATACAATGAGCAGTTCTTC. The gene calls are TRBV7-2 and TRBJ2-1; TRBD2 aligns across 9 bases. In germline, CDR1 is SGHTA, CDR2 FQGNSA. The junction had 2 bases not matched to a gene; V was cut back by 1 base and J by 4 bases. The CDR3 runs to 15 residues.

The V and J genes are TRBV4-2 and TRBJ1-2; D is undetermined. V lost 0 bases and J lost 4, with 12 bases in between. Germline loops: CDR1 LGHNA, CDR2 YNFKEQ. The CDR3 has 15 amino acids. The CDR3 spells CASSQELPRSYGYTF. CDR3 in DNA: TGTGCCAGCAGCCAAGAACTCCCCAGGTCCTATGGCTACACCTTC.

The chain joins TRBV7-3 to TRBJ2-7; 13 bases fit TRBD2. The CDR3 runs to 18 residues. Per germline, CDR1 SGHTA and CDR2 FQGTGA. The ends lost 3 bases at V and 1 base at J; junction bases unmatched: 9. CDR3 sequence reads: CASSFSGTSGAVSYEQYF. For the CDR3, the DNA is TGTGCCAGCAGCTTCTCCGGGACTAGCGGGGCGGTATCCTACGAGCAGTACTTC.